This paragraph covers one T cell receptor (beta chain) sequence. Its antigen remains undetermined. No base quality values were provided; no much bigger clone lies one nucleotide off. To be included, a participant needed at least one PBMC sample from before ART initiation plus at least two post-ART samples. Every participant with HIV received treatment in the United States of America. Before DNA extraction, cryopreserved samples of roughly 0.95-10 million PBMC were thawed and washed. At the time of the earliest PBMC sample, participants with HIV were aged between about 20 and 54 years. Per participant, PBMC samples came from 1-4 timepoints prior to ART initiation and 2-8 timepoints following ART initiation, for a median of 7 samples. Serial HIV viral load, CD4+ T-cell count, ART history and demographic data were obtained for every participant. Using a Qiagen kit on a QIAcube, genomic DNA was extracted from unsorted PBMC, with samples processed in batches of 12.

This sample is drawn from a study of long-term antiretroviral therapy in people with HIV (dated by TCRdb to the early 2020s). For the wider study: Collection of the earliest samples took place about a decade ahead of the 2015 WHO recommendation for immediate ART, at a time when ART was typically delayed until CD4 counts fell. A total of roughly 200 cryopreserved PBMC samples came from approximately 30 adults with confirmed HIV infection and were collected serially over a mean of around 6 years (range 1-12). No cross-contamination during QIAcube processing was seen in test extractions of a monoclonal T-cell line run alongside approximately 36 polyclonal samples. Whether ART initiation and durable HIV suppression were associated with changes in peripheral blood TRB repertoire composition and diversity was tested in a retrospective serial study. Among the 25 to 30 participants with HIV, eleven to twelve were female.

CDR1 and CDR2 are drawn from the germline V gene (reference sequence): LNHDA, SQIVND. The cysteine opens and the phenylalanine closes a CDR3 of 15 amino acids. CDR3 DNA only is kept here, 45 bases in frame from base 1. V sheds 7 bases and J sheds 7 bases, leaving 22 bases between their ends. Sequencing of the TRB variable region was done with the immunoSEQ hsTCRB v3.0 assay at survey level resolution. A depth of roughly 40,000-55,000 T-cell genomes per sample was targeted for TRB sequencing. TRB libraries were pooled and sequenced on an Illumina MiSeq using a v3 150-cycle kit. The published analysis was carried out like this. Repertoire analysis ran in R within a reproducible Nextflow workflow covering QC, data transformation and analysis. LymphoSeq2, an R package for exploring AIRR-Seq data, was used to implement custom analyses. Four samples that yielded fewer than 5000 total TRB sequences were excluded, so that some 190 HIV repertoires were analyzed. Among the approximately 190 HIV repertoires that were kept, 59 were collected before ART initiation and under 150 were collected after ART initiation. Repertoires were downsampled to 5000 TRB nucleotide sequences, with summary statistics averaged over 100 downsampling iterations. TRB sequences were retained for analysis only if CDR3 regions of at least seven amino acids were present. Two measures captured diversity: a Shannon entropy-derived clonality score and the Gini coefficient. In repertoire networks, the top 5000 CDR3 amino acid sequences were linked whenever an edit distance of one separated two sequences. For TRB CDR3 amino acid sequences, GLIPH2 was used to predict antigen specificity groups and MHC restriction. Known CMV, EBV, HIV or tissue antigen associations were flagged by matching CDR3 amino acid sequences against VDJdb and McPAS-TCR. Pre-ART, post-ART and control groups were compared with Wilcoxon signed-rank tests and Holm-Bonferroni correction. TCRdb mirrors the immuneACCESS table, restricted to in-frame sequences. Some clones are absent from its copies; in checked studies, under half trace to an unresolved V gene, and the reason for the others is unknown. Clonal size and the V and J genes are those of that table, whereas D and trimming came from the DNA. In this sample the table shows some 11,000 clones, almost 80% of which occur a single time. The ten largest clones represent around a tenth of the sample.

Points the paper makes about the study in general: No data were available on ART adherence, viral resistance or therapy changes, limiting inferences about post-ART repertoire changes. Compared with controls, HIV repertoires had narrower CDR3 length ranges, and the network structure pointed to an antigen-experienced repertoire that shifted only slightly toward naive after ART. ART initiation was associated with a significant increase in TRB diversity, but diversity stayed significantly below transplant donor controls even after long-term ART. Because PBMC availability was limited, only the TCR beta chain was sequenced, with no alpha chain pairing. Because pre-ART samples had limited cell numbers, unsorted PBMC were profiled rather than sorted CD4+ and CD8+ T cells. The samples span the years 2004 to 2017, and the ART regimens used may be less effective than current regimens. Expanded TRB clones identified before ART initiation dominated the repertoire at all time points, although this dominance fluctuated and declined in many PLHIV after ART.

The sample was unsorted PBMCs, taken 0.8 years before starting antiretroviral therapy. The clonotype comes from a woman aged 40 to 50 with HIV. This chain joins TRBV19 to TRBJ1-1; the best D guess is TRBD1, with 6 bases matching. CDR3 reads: CASTNRGGGSGEAFF. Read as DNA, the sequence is TGTGCCAGTACCAATCGAGGGGGGGGCTCGGGTGAAGCTTTCTTT.